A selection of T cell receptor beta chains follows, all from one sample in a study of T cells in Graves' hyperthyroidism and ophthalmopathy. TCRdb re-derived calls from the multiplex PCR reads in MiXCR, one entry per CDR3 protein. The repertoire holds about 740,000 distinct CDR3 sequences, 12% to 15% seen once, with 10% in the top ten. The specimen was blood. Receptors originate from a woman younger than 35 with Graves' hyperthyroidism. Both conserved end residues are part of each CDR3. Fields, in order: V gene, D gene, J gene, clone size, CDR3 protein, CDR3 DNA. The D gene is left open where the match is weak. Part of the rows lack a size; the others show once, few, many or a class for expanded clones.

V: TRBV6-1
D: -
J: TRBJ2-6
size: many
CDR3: CASSTLSSGANVLTF
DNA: TGTGCCAGCAGTACTTTAAGCTCTGGGGCCAACGTCCTGACTTTC

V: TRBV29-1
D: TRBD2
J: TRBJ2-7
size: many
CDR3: CSVEVSGLAGGEQYF
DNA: TGCAGCGTTGAAGTTTCCGGACTAGCGGGAGGCGAGCAGTACTTC

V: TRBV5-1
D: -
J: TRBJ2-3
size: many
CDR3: CASSLGPGSDTQYF
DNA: TGCGCCAGCAGCTTGGGACCCGGGAGCGATACGCAGTATTTT

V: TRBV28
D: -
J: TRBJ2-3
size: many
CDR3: CASSHFGVRSTDTQYF
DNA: TGTGCCAGCAGTCACTTTGGGGTTCGAAGTACAGATACGCAGTATTTT

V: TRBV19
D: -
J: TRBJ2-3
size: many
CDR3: CASSRPWGTFGTDTQYF
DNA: TGTGCCAGTAGTCGACCTTGGGGGACATTCGGCACAGATACGCAGTATTTT

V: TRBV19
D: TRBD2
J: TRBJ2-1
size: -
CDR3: CASSSPPAGAYNEQFF
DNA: TGTGCCAGTAGTTCTCCTCCAGCGGGAGCCTACAATGAGCAGTTCTTC

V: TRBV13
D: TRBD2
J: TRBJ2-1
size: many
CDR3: CASSFGGISSGAEQFF
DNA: TGTGCCAGCAGCTTCGGTGGGATTTCTAGCGGGGCTGAGCAGTTCTTC

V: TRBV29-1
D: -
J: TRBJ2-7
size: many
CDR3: CSVARDTPYEQYF
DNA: TGCAGCGTTGCCCGGGACACCCCCTACGAGCAGTACTTC

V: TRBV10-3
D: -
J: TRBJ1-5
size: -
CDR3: CAISEPRLGGGNQPQHF
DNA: TGTGCCATCAGTGAGCCCCGGCTCGGTGGGGGCAATCAGCCCCAGCATTTT

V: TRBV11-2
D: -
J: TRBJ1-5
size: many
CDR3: CASSLQVNQPQHF
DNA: TGTGCCAGCAGCTTACAGGTCAATCAGCCCCAGCATTTT

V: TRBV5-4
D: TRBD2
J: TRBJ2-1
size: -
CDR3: CASSTGGGDHNEQFF
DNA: TGTGCCAGCAGCACGGGGGGGGGAGATCACAATGAGCAGTTCTTC

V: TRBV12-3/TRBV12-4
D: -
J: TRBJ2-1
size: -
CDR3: CASSFTFATPASRNLYNEQFF
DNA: TGTGCCAGCAGTTTTACGTTCGCGACTCCTGCATCGAGAAACCTCTACAATGAGCAGTTCTTC

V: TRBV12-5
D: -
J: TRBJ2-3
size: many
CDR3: CASGLDGALGTQYF
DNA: TGTGCTAGTGGACTGGACGGTGCGTTGGGTACGCAGTATTTT

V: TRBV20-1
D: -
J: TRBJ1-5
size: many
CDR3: CSVRQGHNQPQHF
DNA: TGCAGTGTACGCCAGGGCCACAATCAGCCCCAGCATTTT

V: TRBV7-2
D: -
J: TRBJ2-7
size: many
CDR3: CASSSSGLEQYF
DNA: TGTGCCAGCAGCTCATCGGGACTCGAGCAGTACTTC

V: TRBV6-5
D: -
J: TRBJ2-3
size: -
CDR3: CASSYGRSTDTQYF
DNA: TGTGCCAGCAGTTACGGCCGAAGCACAGATACGCAGTATTTT

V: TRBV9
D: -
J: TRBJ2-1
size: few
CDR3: CASSPEGISYNEQFF
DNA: TGTGCCAGCAGCCCAGAGGGGATTTCCTACAATGAGCAGTTCTTC

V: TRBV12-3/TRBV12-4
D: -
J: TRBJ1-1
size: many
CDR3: CASSLAFPEAFF
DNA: TGTGCCAGCAGTTTAGCGTTTCCTGAAGCTTTCTTT

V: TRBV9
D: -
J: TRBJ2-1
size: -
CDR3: CASSVRGGSGYEQFF
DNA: TGTGCCAGCAGCGTACGGGGCGGCTCCGGCTATGAGCAGTTCTTC

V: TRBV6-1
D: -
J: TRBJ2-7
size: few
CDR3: CASTPGGTYEQYF
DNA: TGTGCCAGCACTCCTGGGGGAACCTACGAGCAGTACTTC

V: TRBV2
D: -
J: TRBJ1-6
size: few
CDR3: CASSSGDHSPLHF
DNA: TGTGCCAGCAGTTCAGGGGACCATTCACCCCTCCACTTT

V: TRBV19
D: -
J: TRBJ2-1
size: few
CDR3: CASSITGTRPYNEQFF
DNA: TGTGCCAGTAGTATAACGGGGACTCGTCCCTACAATGAGCAGTTCTTC

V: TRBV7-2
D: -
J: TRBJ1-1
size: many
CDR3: CASSLGTRGTEAFF
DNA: TGTGCCAGCAGCCTTGGGACCCGCGGGACTGAAGCTTTCTTT

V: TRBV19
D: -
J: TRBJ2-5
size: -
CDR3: CASRTSLYQETQYF
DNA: TGTGCCAGTAGAACAAGTCTGTACCAAGAGACCCAGTACTTC

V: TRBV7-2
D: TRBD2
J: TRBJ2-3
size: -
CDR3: CASGLDSGMADTQYF
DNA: TGTGCCAGCGGCTTAGACAGCGGGATGGCAGATACGCAGTATTTT

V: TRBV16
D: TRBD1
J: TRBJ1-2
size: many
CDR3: CASSHPRGGPNYGYTF
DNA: TGTGCCAGCAGCCACCCCAGGGGGGGGCCTAACTATGGCTACACCTTC

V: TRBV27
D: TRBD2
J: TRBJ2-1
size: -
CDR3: CASSLLSGRALYNEQFF
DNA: TGTGCCAGCAGTTTACTCAGCGGGAGGGCCCTCTACAATGAGCAGTTCTTC

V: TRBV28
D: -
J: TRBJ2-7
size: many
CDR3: CASLGAGRSYEQYF
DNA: TGTGCCAGCCTGGGGGCGGGCCGATCCTACGAGCAGTACTTC

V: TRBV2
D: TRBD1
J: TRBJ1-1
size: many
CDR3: CASGMGQENTEAFF
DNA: TGTGCCAGCGGAATGGGACAGGAGAACACTGAAGCTTTCTTT

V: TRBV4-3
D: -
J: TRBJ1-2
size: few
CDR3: CASSPTSGAYGYTF
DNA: TGCGCCAGCAGCCCCACCTCAGGGGCCTATGGCTACACCTTC

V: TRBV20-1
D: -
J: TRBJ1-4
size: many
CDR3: CSALWGPTTNEKLFF
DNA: TGCAGTGCTCTGTGGGGGCCTACAACTAATGAAAAACTGTTTTTT

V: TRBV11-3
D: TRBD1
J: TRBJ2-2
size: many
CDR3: CASSKRQGHIGELFF
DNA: TGTGCCAGCAGCAAAAGACAGGGCCATATCGGGGAGCTGTTTTTT

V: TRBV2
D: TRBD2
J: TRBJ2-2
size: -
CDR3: CASSESLLARNTGELFF
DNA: TGTGCCAGCAGTGAAAGCCTACTAGCGCGGAACACCGGGGAGCTGTTTTTT

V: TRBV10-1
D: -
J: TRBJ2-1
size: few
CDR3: CASSDGGFSSYNEQFF
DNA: TGCGCCAGCAGTGATGGCGGGTTCAGCTCCTACAATGAGCAGTTCTTC

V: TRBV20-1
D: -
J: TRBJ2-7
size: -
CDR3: CSARDQVGGTYEQYF
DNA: TGCAGTGCTAGAGATCAAGTCGGGGGAACCTACGAGCAGTACTTC

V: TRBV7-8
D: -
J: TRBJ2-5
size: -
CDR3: CASSFFGKIETQYF
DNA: TGTGCCAGCAGCTTTTTCGGGAAGATAGAGACCCAGTACTTC

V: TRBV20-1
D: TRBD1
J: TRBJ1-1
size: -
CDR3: CSATKTGVTEAFF
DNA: TGCAGTGCTACTAAGACAGGGGTCACTGAAGCTTTCTTT

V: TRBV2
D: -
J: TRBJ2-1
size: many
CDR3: CANPGLLDYNEQFF
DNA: TGTGCCAACCCGGGACTCCTGGACTACAATGAGCAGTTCTTC

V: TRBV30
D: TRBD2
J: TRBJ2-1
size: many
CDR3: CAKRTSGYNEQFF
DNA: TGTGCCAAGAGGACTAGCGGGTACAATGAGCAGTTCTTC

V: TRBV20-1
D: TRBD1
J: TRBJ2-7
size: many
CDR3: CSARGQGYSEQYF
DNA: TGCAGTGCTAGAGGACAGGGTTATTCCGAGCAGTACTTC

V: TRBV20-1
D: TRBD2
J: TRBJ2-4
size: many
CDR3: CSASGSGGKNIQYF
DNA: TGCAGTGCTAGCGGGAGCGGGGGCAAAAACATTCAGTACTTC

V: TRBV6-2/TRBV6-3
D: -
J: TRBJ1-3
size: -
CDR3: CASCQGFSGNTIYF
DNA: TGTGCCAGCTGTCAGGGATTCTCTGGAAACACCATATATTTT

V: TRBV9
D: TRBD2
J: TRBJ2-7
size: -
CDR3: CASSVSGAGSYEQYF
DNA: TGTGCCAGCAGCGTTAGCGGAGCGGGGTCCTACGAGCAGTACTTC

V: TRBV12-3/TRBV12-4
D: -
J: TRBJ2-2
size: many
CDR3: CASTSGVITGELFF
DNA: TGTGCCAGCACCTCTGGGGTTATCACCGGGGAGCTGTTTTTT

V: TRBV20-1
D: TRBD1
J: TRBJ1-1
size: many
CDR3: CSARDQGENTEAFF
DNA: TGCAGTGCTAGAGACCAGGGGGAGAACACTGAAGCTTTCTTT

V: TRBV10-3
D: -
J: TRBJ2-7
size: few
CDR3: CAISEDPLGLGGEQYF
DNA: TGTGCCATCAGTGAAGACCCACTGGGCCTAGGAGGTGAGCAGTACTTC

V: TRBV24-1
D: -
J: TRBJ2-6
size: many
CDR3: CATSLSGANVLTF
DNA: TGTGCCACCAGTTTATCTGGGGCCAACGTCCTGACTTTC

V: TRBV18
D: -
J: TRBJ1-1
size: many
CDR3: CASSPVPGGNTEAFF
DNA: TGTGCCAGCTCACCTGTACCAGGCGGGAACACTGAAGCTTTCTTT

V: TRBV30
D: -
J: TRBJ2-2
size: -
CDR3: CAWSVLRGRELFF
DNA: TGTGCCTGGAGTGTACTTCGCGGGAGGGAGCTGTTTTTT

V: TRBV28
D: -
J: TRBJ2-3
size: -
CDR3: CASSALRDTSTDTQYF
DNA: TGTGCCAGCAGTGCCCTCCGGGACACCTCCACAGATACGCAGTATTTT

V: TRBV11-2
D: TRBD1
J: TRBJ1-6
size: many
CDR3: CASSGRTGNNSPLHF
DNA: TGTGCCAGCAGCGGGAGGACAGGGAATAATTCACCCCTCCACTTT